Below, 19 T cell receptor beta chains from the same sample are listed, as sequenced in a study of neurological immune-mediated disorders. TCRdb re-called the 5' RACE reads with MiXCR, one entry per CDR3 protein. The sample comprises approximately 74,000 distinct CDR3 sequences, roughly 9.9% of which are singletons, and 1.5% to 2% rests with the top ten. Sequencing used PBMCs. The receptor set was obtained from a man aged 45-65 years in good health.

V is TRBV20-1 and J is TRBJ1-1; D perhaps matches TRBD1 (5 bases). Trimming took off 6 bases at V and 4 bases at J, with 15 bases between the two ends. The CDR3 sequence is 13 residues long. CDR1 and CDR2 from the germline V gene are DFQATT and SNEGSKA (reference sequence). This CDR3 reads CSALGRGGTEAFF. CDR3 sequence (DNA): TGCAGTGCACTCGGACGGGGGGGCACTGAAGCTTTCTTT.

The chain links TRBV20-1 to TRBJ2-5; D might be TRBD1 (6 bases). The CDR3 runs to 17 residues. V lost 2 bases and J lost 7, with 26 bases in between. The germline CDR1 and CDR2 sequences are DFQATT and SNEGSKA (reference sequence). CDR3: CSARSYNIEGEGGTQYF. The CDR3 DNA sequence: TGCAGTGCTAGAAGCTACAATATCGAAGGGGAAGGGGGGACCCAGTACTTC.

This clonotype occurred many times. Written as DNA, the CDR3 is TGTGCCAGCAGCCAGTTAGCGGGGGTCAGCACAGATACGCAGTATTTT. Protein product: CASSQLAGVSTDTQYF. The rearrangement uses TRBV3-1 and TRBJ2-3; 9 bases map to TRBD2. CDR1 and CDR2 from the germline V gene are LGHDT and YNNKEL (reference sequence). Germline trimming cut 3 bases from V and 0 bases from J; bases unmatched to any gene: 4. The CDR3 has 16 amino acids.

This clonotype has at least ten counts. This chain uses TRBV12-3 or TRBV12-4 with TRBJ2-7, with 8 bases fitting TRBD2. V lost 6 bases, J lost 4 bases, and 8 bases stayed unmatched. This CDR3 has 14 amino acids. The CDR3 here is CASSSVGGEYEQYF. In DNA form, the CDR3 reads TGTGCCAGCAGCTCCGTCGGGGGGGAATACGAGCAGTACTTC.

This clonotype has a handful of counts. The rearrangement joins TRBV28 to TRBJ1-1; tentative D call: TRBD1 (5 bases). Germline CDR1 MDHEN, CDR2 SYDVKM. V was shortened by 7 bases and J by 0 bases, with 18 bases between the two germline ends. The CDR3 consists of 16 residues. The CDR3 is CASIPGRILLNTEAFF. Written as DNA, the CDR3 is TGTGCCAGCATCCCGGGACGGATTCTTCTGAACACTGAAGCTTTCTTT.

This clonotype was detected ten times or more. The chain combines TRBV7-8 with TRBJ1-2; D is possibly TRBD1 (5 bases). V lost 3 bases and J lost 7, with 15 bases in between. The CDR3 contains 14 residues. CDR1 and CDR2 from the germline V gene are SGHVS and FQNEAQ. The CDR3: CASSFRIRESGYTF. CDR3 nucleotide sequence: TGTGCCAGCAGCTTTCGTATCAGGGAGAGTGGCTACACCTTC.

This clonotype was seen many times. CDR3 residues: CSARDRGRTEEQYF. The CDR3 nucleotides read TGCAGTGCTAGAGATAGGGGTAGGACAGAGGAGCAGTATTTT. The genes are TRBV20-1 and TRBJ2-3; tentative D call: TRBD1 (6 bases). The ends were cut back, 0 bases at V and 11 bases at J, with 18 bases in the middle. The CDR3 is 14 amino acids. Germline assignment: CDR1 DFQATT and CDR2 SNEGSKA (reference sequence).

At least ten counts were recorded for this clonotype. The gene calls are TRBV29-1 and TRBJ1-3, with D perhaps matching TRBD1 (5 bases). This CDR3 has 13 residues. The V end lost 4 bases, the J end lost 0 bases, and 7 bases lay between the germline ends. Germline CDR1 reads SQVTM; CDR2 reads ANQGSEA. CDR3 bases: TGCAGCGTTGGGACAAACTCTGGAAACACCATATATTTT. It encodes CSVGTNSGNTIYF.

This clonotype has more than one count but fewer than ten. The chain has TRBV30 and TRBJ2-1, with unresolved D. This CDR3 region has 13 residues. V was trimmed by 5 bases and J by 0 bases, leaving 8 bases between them. The germline gives CDR1 GTSNPN, CDR2 SVGIG (reference sequence). The CDR3 DNA reads TGTGCCTGGGCCACGGGCTCCTACAATGAGCAGTTCTTC. Translated, it gives CAWATGSYNEQFF. Drawing the rest from reference TRBV30 and TRBJ2-1, the complete variable domain is SQTIHQWPATLVQPVGSPLSLECTVEGTSNPNLYWYRQAAGRGLQLLFYSVGIGQISSEVPQNLSASRPQDRQFILSSKKLLLSDSGFYLCAWATGSYNEQFFGPGTRLTVL.

This clonotype has a count of ten or more. The rearrangement joins TRBV18 to TRBJ1-1; tentatively, D is TRBD1 (6 bases). CDR1 KGHSH and CDR2 LQKENI come from the germline V gene. Trimming shortened V by 6 bases and J by 0 bases, and 11 bases separated the two germline ends. This CDR3 contains 14 residues. The CDR3 DNA reads TGTGCCAGCTCGGGGGGACACTTGAACACTGAAGCTTTCTTT. Its translation is CASSGGHLNTEAFF. Full variable domain (missing parts from reference TRBV18 and TRBJ1-1): NAGVMQNPRHLVRRRGQEARLRCSPMKGHSHVYWYRQLPEEGLKFMVYLQKENIIDESGMPKERFSAEFPKEGPSILRIQQVVRGDSAAYFCASSGGHLNTEAFFGQGTRLTVV.

There are many counts of this clonotype. V is TRBV7-9 and J is TRBJ2-2; possibly TRBD1 for D (6 bases). This CDR3 is built from 15 residues. The V gene's germline CDR1 is SEHNR and CDR2 FQNEAQ (reference sequence). The germline V and J ends were trimmed by 1 base and 3 bases, with 9 bases remaining between them. CDR3 region: CASSLGGGDTGELFF. The CDR3 bases are TGTGCCAGCAGCTTAGGAGGGGGAGACACCGGGGAGCTGTTTTTT. The variable domain in full, with the rest retrieved from reference TRBV7-9 and TRBJ2-2, is DTGVSQNPRHKITKRGQNVTFRCDPISEHNRLYWYRQTLGQGPEFLTYFQNEAQLEKSRLLSDRFSAERPKGSFSTLEIQRTEQGDSAMYLCASSLGGGDTGELFFGEGSRLTVL.

This clonotype has at least ten counts. This chain joins TRBV15 and TRBJ1-1; D is ambiguous. The CDR3 sequence is 13 residues long. Germline V gives CDR1 LNHNV, CDR2 YYDKDF (reference sequence). V was shortened by 0 bases and J by 7 bases, with 9 bases between the two germline ends. CDR3 sequence: CATSRDLSGEAFF. DNA of the CDR3: TGTGCCACCAGCAGAGATTTAAGCGGTGAAGCTTTCTTT. Variable domain in full (rest from reference TRBV15 and TRBJ1-1): DAMVIQNPRYQVTQFGKPVTLSCSQTLNHNVMYWYQQKSSQAPKLLFHYYDKDFNNEADTPDNFQSRRPNTSFCFLDIRSPGLGDTAMYLCATSRDLSGEAFFGQGTRLTVV.

The chain couples TRBV5-1 to TRBJ2-3; D gene ambiguous. Germline CDR1 reads SGHRS; CDR2 reads YFSETQ. V lost 4 bases and J lost 0, with 12 bases in between. This CDR3 is built from 15 residues. The DNA for the CDR3 is TGCGCCAGCAGCCCAACGGGTGAGAGCACAGATACGCAGTATTTT. It yields the protein CASSPTGESTDTQYF. The entire variable domain, with the rest obtained from reference TRBV5-1 and TRBJ2-3, is as follows: KAGVTQTPRYLIKTRGQQVTLSCSPISGHRSVSWYQQTPGQGLQFLFEYFSETQRNKGNFPGRFSGRQFSNSRSEMNVSTLELGDSALYLCASSPTGESTDTQYFGPGTRLTVL.

This clonotype was recorded at least ten times. The rearrangement uses TRBV9 and TRBJ2-7; D is perhaps TRBD2 (6 bases). Trimming took off 4 bases at V and 6 bases at J, with 14 bases between the two ends. Germline assignment: CDR1 SGDLS and CDR2 YYNGEE. This CDR3 is built from 13 residues. This chain's CDR3 is CASSPGWGVEQYF. The CDR3 DNA reads TGTGCCAGCAGCCCTGGTTGGGGGGTCGAGCAGTACTTC.

In its sample, this clonotype was seen many times. This rearrangement joins TRBV7-2 to TRBJ2-3; D remains unclear. Trimming removed 1 base at V and 2 bases at J, with 7 bases between. The germline gives CDR1 SGHTA, CDR2 FQGNSA. The CDR3 is 14 amino acids. DNA of the CDR3: TGTGCCAGCAGCTTAGGAGGTTTCACAGATACGCAGTATTTT. Translation gives CASSLGGFTDTQYF.

This clonotype was counted many times. The V and J genes are TRBV12-3 or TRBV12-4 and TRBJ1-2, with D perhaps matching TRBD1 (6 bases). Trimming removed 6 bases from V and 7 bases from J, with 18 bases in between. This CDR3 is built from 14 residues. This CDR3 reads CASRQEGGGSGYTF. The CDR3 DNA sequence: TGTGCCAGCAGACAGGAGGGGGGAGGCAGTGGCTACACCTTC.

This clonotype was seen ten or more times. This chain connects TRBV7-3 to TRBJ2-3; 7 bases line up with TRBD1. Germline CDR1 SGHTA, CDR2 FQGTGA. The CDR3 has 15 amino acids. The ends lost 2 bases at V and 4 bases at J; junction bases unmatched: 6. CDR3 amino acids: CASSLGQASSDTQYF. The CDR3 nucleotides are TGTGCCAGCAGCTTAGGACAGGCGAGTTCAGATACGCAGTATTTT. Full variable domain (remainder filled in from reference TRBV7-3 and TRBJ2-3): GAGVSQTPSNKVTEKGKYVELRCDPISGHTALYWYRQSLGQGPEFLIYFQGTGAADDSGLPNDRFFAVRPEGSVSTLKIQRTERGDSAVYLCASSLGQASSDTQYFGPGTRLTVL.

In its sample, this clonotype was seen many times. The chain recombines TRBV2 with TRBJ1-1; D gene uncertain. Germline CDR1 and CDR2: SNHLY and FYNNEI. V lost 7 bases to trimming and J lost 7 bases, with 22 bases between them. This CDR3 region has 15 residues. Here the CDR3 reads CASKVFSAGSIEAFF. CDR3 bases: TGTGCCAGCAAAGTATTCTCGGCAGGAAGTATTGAAGCTTTCTTT. Combining the CDR3 with reference TRBV2 and TRBJ1-1 gives the whole variable domain EPEVTQTPSHQVTQMGQEVILRCVPISNHLYFYWYRQILGQKVEFLVSFYNNEISEKSEIFDDQFSVERPDGSNFTLKIRSTKLEDSAMYFCASKVFSAGSIEAFFGQGTRLTVV.

In this sample, this clonotype turned up many times. The chain joins TRBV20-1 to TRBJ1-2; D not certain. The ends were cut back, 2 bases at V and 8 bases at J, with 12 bases in the middle. This CDR3 contains 12 residues. Germline CDR1 is DFQATT and CDR2 is SNEGSKA (reference sequence). CDR3 sequence (DNA): TGCAGTGCTAGACAGTTGCTCAGAGGCTACACCTTC. Translated, it gives CSARQLLRGYTF.